This T cell receptor (beta chain) was sequenced during a study of patients and donors after allogeneic stem cell transplantation. A few counts support this clonotype. CDR3 length equals 14 residues. The germline gives CDR1 SGHRS, CDR2 YFSETQ. V lost 0 bases and J 5 bases, leaving 11 bases between the germline ends. Via MiXCR, TCRdb re-called the RT-PCR reads, giving one row per CDR3 protein. The sample holds fewer than 500,000 distinct CDR3 sequences; more than 15% are singletons and the top ten take roughly 7.2%. This TCR derives from a human donor who was either an allogeneic HSCT recipient or a stem cell or donor lymphocyte infusion donor (not recorded which). It is not recorded whose cells these are; they may come from a transplant donor. The sample consisted of blood, either unsorted or a sorted T cell fraction (not recorded which). V is TRBV5-1 and J is TRBJ1-1; D gene unclear. The CDR3 bases are TGCGCCAGCAGCTTGGTTTCCGGAAGTACTGAAGCTTTCTTT. This codes for CASSLVSGSTEAFF. The full variable domain, with the rest looked up from reference TRBV5-1 and TRBJ1-1, is KAGVTQTPRYLIKTRGQQVTLSCSPISGHRSVSWYQQTPGQGLQFLFEYFSETQRNKGNFPGRFSGRQFSNSRSEMNVSTLELGDSALYLCASSLVSGSTEAFFGQGTRLTVV.